Listed here are 30 T cell receptor beta chains from one sample, sequenced in a study of T cell clonality in common variable immunodeficiency. Study results and caveats: In common variable immunodeficiency, TCR beta chains reportedly carried fewer deletions and N-nucleotide insertions.

Sequencing used immunoSEQ multiplex PCR; TCRdb keeps in-frame clones, though not all of them. The sample contains 40,000 or so clones, none of them singletons. No antigen has been assigned to these receptors. What was sequenced was peripheral blood mononuclear cells. These TCRs come from a human donor with common variable immunodeficiency.

This clone showed up many times. Read coverage stops 3 residues before the CDR3 terminus; the germline J gene supplies the remainder. V is TRBV20-1 and J is TRBJ1-5, with a tentative D call TRBD1 (6 bases). This CDR3 spans 14 amino acids. Per the germline V gene, CDR1 is DFQATT and CDR2 is SNEGSKA (reference sequence). V dropped 0 bases and J dropped 6 bases, with 12 bases sitting between them. Partial CDR3 DNA: TGCAGTGCTAGAGAAGTTGCAGGGGCTCAGCCC. It is translated as CSAREVAGAQP. The full CDR3 protein is CSAREVAGAQPQHF.

Remarks on this clone: The CDR3 extends 3 residues past the end of the read, so its final part is completed from the germline J gene. This chain joins TRBV2 and TRBJ1-1; 9 nucleotides line up with TRBD1. The CDR3 spans 16 residues. The germline V gene encodes CDR1 SNHLY and CDR2 FYNNEI. Losses at the gene ends were 2 bases for V and 1 base for J; bases not matched to a gene: 5. The CDR3 spells CASSERGQGTNTEAFF. The covered CDR3 bases are TGTGCCAGCAGTGAAAGGGGACAGGGAACGAACACTGAA. The whole variable domain, remainder taken from reference TRBV2 and TRBJ1-1, is EPEVTQTPSHQVTQMGQEVILRCVPISNHLYFYWYRQILGQKVEFLVSFYNNEISEKSEIFDDQFSVERPDGSNFTLKIRSTKLEDSAMYFCASSERGQGTNTEAFFGQGTRLTVV.

This clone has a count of ten or more. Read coverage stops 3 residues before the CDR3 terminus; the germline J gene supplies the remainder. The chain uses TRBV13 and TRBJ2-2; TRBD1 matches at 8 bases. Per the germline V gene, CDR1 is PRHDT and CDR2 is FYEKMQ (reference sequence). There are 15 residues in the CDR3. V shed 5 bases, J shed 4 bases, and the junction held 6 bases outside the gene matches. The sequenced CDR3 bases are TGTGCCAGCAGCGAGCGACAGGGGACCACCGGGGAG. This sequence encodes CASSERQGTTGE. The whole CDR3 protein reads CASSERQGTTGELFF.

This clone was counted between two and nine times. The CDR3 goes on 3 residues after the read ends, and that part is filled in from the germline J gene. The chain employs TRBV20-1 and TRBJ2-7; 8 nucleotides match TRBD2. Germline trimming cut 0 bases from V and 6 bases from J; bases unmatched to any gene: 10. The CDR3 runs to 15 residues. In germline, CDR1 is DFQATT, CDR2 SNEGSKA (reference sequence). The CDR3 reads CSARDGGGGRSEQYF. The DNA read from the CDR3 is TGCAGTGCTAGAGATGGGGGCGGGGGGCGATCCGAG.

About this clone itself: The CDR3 end lies 3 residues beyond the end of the read and is filled in from the germline J gene. J is TRBJ1-2 and V is TRBV7-9; D is unclear. Trimming cost V 1 base and J 4 bases, with 13 bases left between them. Germline values: CDR1 SEHNR, CDR2 FQNEAQ (reference sequence). The CDR3 extends over 15 amino acids. The sequenced part of the CDR3 DNA is TGTGCCAGCAGCTTAGATGGCCAGGCCGTCTATGGC. It encodes CASSLDGQAVYG. The whole CDR3 is CASSLDGQAVYGYTF.

Remarks on this clone: The read comes to an end 3 residues before the CDR3 does, leaving the germline J gene to fill in the end. The V gene is TRBV7-9, the J gene TRBJ1-2; D gene uncertain. Trimming took 4 bases from V and 2 from J, leaving 8 bases between them. CDR1 is SEHNR and CDR2 is FQNEAQ in the germline V gene (reference sequence). There are 13 residues in the CDR3. CDR3 sequence reads: CASSCVQNYGYTF. Partial CDR3 DNA: TGTGCCAGCAGCTGCGTACAGAACTATGGC.

This clone was seen many times. The CDR3 extends 3 residues past the end of the read, so its final part is completed from the germline J gene. V and J are TRBV11-2 and TRBJ2-3; a possible D gene is TRBD2 (5 bases). The CDR3 has 14 residues. CDR1 is SGHAT and CDR2 is FQNNGV in the germline V gene. The V end lost 2 bases, the J end lost 6 bases, and 12 bases lay between the germline ends. CDR3 DNA (partial): TGTGCCAGCAGCTTAAGCGGAGTAAGGGATACG. It specifies CASSLSGVRDT. The whole CDR3 protein reads CASSLSGVRDTQYF.

The table lists this clone with a few counts. The read halts 3 residues ahead of the CDR3 end, with the missing end drawn from the germline J gene. The chain has TRBV2 and TRBJ2-2, with 8 bases lining up with TRBD1. Trimming took 6 bases from V and 1 from J; bases not matched to a gene: 4. From germline, CDR1 is SNHLY and CDR2 FYNNEI. The CDR3 has 15 residues. The CDR3 protein is CASSWTGRNTGELFF. Partial CDR3 DNA: TGTGCCAGCAGCTGGACAGGGCGGAACACCGGGGAG.

This clone was seen many times. The CDR3 DNA, read in part, is TGTGCCAGCAGCTTGAGGGGAGTTGACGAG. Its translation is CASSLRGVDE. The whole CDR3 protein is CASSLRGVDEQYF. The J gene is TRBJ2-7, the V gene TRBV5-4, with D perhaps assigned TRBD1 or TRBD2 (5 bases each). Coverage ceases 3 residues before the CDR3 finishes, and the germline J gene fills in the end. The CDR3 is 13 amino acids. CDR1 is SGHNT and CDR2 is YYREEE in the germline V gene (reference sequence). Trimming pared 1 base from V and 5 bases from J, leaving 10 bases between.

This clone was observed at least ten times. The CDR3 end falls 3 residues outside the read, so it is completed with the germline J gene. The rearrangement uses TRBV30 and TRBJ1-1; D remains unclear. Germline loops: CDR1 GTSNPN, CDR2 SVGIG (reference sequence). The V end was cut by 3 bases, the J end by 0 bases, with 8 bases between. The length of the CDR3 is 13 residues. This CDR3 reads CAWRQSMNTEAFF. The DNA read from the CDR3 is TGTGCCTGGAGGCAGAGTATGAACACTGAA.

This clone was counted many times. The covered CDR3 bases are TGTGCCAGCAGCGAACGGGACAGATACAATGAG. Its translation is CASSERDRYNE. The complete CDR3 reads CASSERDRYNEQFF. The gene calls are TRBV6-2 or TRBV6-3 and TRBJ2-1; TRBD1 matches at 7 bases. With the read ending 3 residues before the CDR3 end, the germline J gene is used to fill in that end. Germline V gene lookup returns CDR1 MNHEY and CDR2 SVGEGT. The ends lost 6 bases at V and 4 bases at J; junction bases unmatched: 6. This CDR3 is 14 amino acids long.

This clone was counted many times. Coverage ceases 3 residues before the CDR3 finishes, and the germline J gene fills in the end. The V gene is TRBV6-2 or TRBV6-3, the J gene TRBJ1-2; 8 bases map to TRBD1. V gave up 0 bases and J gave up 4 bases; unmatched junction bases: 1. CDR3 size: 14 residues. CDR1 is MNHEY and CDR2 is SVGEGT in the germline V gene. The CDR3 region is CASSYSGQAYGYTF. The part of the CDR3 DNA that was read is TGTGCCAGCAGTTACTCGGGACAGGCCTATGGC.

At least ten counts were recorded for this clone. The DNA ends 3 residues before the CDR3 does, and the rest of the CDR3 is filled in from the germline J gene. The chain recombines TRBV6-7 with TRBJ2-1; 8 bases align to TRBD2. TRBV6-7 is labeled an ORF, and its function is uncertain. The ends lost 0 bases at V and 2 bases at J; junction bases unmatched: 12. CDR3 length: 19 residues. Incomplete CDR3 DNA: TGTGCCAGCAGTTACTCCGGCGGGGGGCACGGGGACCCCTACAATGAG. Residues: CASSYSGGGHGDPYNE. The CDR3, in full, reads CASSYSGGGHGDPYNEQFF.

This clone was observed a few times. A read error may account for a junction end that differs from germline. The read halts 3 residues ahead of the CDR3 end, with the missing end drawn from the germline J gene. V is TRBV7-2 and J is TRBJ1-6; D unclear. Germline V gene lookup returns CDR1 SGHTA and CDR2 FQGNSA. CDR3 length: 14 amino acids. The CDR3 DNA, read in part, is TGTGCCAGCAGCCTGAGCTCCCATAATTCACCC. Translation gives CASSLSSHNSP. The full CDR3 sequence reads CASSLSSHNSPLHF.

This clone was counted only a few times. The CDR3 end is not reached by the read, which stops 3 residues before it; the germline J gene fills it in. The gene calls are TRBV6-4 and TRBJ2-2; 10 nucleotides align to TRBD1. The ends lost 6 bases at V and 3 bases at J; junction bases unmatched: 4. The CDR3 totals 15 residues. Germline V CDR1 and CDR2: MRHNA, SNTAGT. The CDR3 loop reads CASRRDRGDTGELFF. The part of the CDR3 DNA that was read is TGTGCCAGCAGGAGGGACAGGGGCGACACCGGGGAG.

In this sample, this clone turned up many times. The CDR3 DNA, read in part, is TGTGCCAGAAGCTTTATTAAACAGGGCTGCAATCAGCCC. This encodes CARSFIKQGCNQP. The full CDR3 sequence reads CARSFIKQGCNQPQHF. V usage is TRBV5-3 and J usage is TRBJ1-5, with D tentatively TRBD1 (6 bases). Read data end 3 residues before the CDR3 end; the end is taken from the germline J gene. TRBV5-3 is marked as an open reading frame, function uncertain. This CDR3 spans 16 amino acids. Trimming removed 2 bases at V and 2 bases at J, with 14 bases between.

This clone has just a few counts. The CDR3 end is not reached by the read, which stops 3 residues before it; the germline J gene fills it in. The rearrangement joins TRBV5-4 to TRBJ2-5; the match to TRBD1 covers 9 bases. V lost 4 bases and J lost 4; bases outside the gene matches: 8. This CDR3 contains 15 residues. The V gene's germline CDR1 is SGHNT and CDR2 YYREEE (reference sequence). CDR3 protein: CASSPGQGRRETQYF. The sequenced CDR3 bases are TGTGCCAGCAGCCCAGGACAGGGGAGGAGAGAGACC.

In this sample, this clone turned up many times. The CDR3 goes on 3 residues after the read ends, and that part is filled in from the germline J gene. J is TRBJ2-3 and V is TRBV29-1, with D perhaps matching TRBD2 (6 bases). From germline, CDR1 is SQVTM and CDR2 ANQGSEA. This CDR3 has 14 amino acids. V was shortened by 3 bases and J by 0 bases, with 10 bases between the two germline ends. The covered CDR3 bases are TGCAGCGTTGACGACGGGACTAGCACAGATACG. It specifies CSVDDGTSTDT. The complete CDR3 sequence is CSVDDGTSTDTQYF.

This clone came up many times. Sequencing ends 3 residues short of the CDR3 end; the germline J gene provides the rest. This chain uses TRBV30 with TRBJ2-1; the match to TRBD2 covers 9 bases. V trimming: 1 base; J trimming: 3 bases; junction bases outside the gene matches: 7. CDR1 GTSNPN and CDR2 SVGIG come from the germline V gene (reference sequence). This CDR3 has 16 residues. The CDR3 DNA, read in part, is TGTGCCTGGAGTGAGGCTAGCGGGACAATCTACAATGAG. As protein: CAWSEASGTIYNE. The entire CDR3 is CAWSEASGTIYNEQFF.

This clone was counted only a few times. The CDR3 protein is CASSPPVAGFNYEQYF. CDR3 bases read: TGTGCCAGCTCACCACCTGTGGCAGGTTTCAACTACGAG. The rearrangement uses TRBV18 and TRBJ2-7; D not resolved. The sequenced fragment ends 3 residues before the CDR3 boundary, so the rest is inferred from the germline J gene. CDR3 size: 16 residues. Trimming left V 0 bases short and J 3 bases short, with 15 bases between. Germline lookup yields CDR1 KGHSH and CDR2 LQKENI.

In this sample, this clone turned up many times. With the read ending 3 residues before the CDR3 end, the germline J gene is used to fill in that end. The V call is TRBV10-3, the J call TRBJ2-7; 15 bases fit TRBD2. The CDR3 contains 16 residues. Germline V lookup: CDR1 ENHRY, CDR2 SYGVKD. V dropped 4 bases and J dropped 5; count of bases not matched to a gene: 6. Partial CDR3 DNA: TGTGCCATCAGTGCGGGACTAGCGGGGGGTTACCACGAG. Translation gives CAISAGLAGGYHE. In full, the CDR3 reads CAISAGLAGGYHEQYF.

This clone was detected ten times or more. The read terminates 3 residues before the CDR3 end, so the remaining end is supplied by the germline J gene. The V and J genes are TRBV2 and TRBJ2-7, with TRBD1 matching over 10 bases. V gave up 8 bases and J gave up 4 bases; unmatched junction bases: 2. This CDR3 comprises 12 residues. Per the germline V gene, CDR1 is SNHLY and CDR2 is FYNNEI. CDR3 DNA, as far as it was read: TGTGCCAGCGGGACAGGGGTTTACGAG. This codes for CASGTGVYE. The full-length CDR3 reads as CASGTGVYEQYF.

The table lists this clone with a few counts. The CDR3 reads CAWASGSHNEQFF. CDR3 bases read: TGTGCCTGGGCTAGCGGGAGCCACAATGAG. The chain couples TRBV30 to TRBJ2-1; 10 nucleotides match TRBD2. Read data end 3 residues before the CDR3 end; the end is taken from the germline J gene. The J segment lost 5 bases and the V segment lost 5 bases, leaving 3 bases of the junction unmatched. There are 13 residues in the CDR3. Germline V gene lookup returns CDR1 GTSNPN and CDR2 SVGIG (reference sequence).

Ten or more counts support this clone. The read falls 3 residues short of the CDR3 end, and the missing part is taken from the germline J gene. V and J are TRBV19 and TRBJ2-1; 11 nucleotides agree with TRBD2. Germline CDR1 reads LNHDA; CDR2 reads SQIVND (reference sequence). CDR3 size: 16 residues. Trimming took 4 bases from V and 0 from J; bases not matched to a gene: 2. The CDR3: CASSTTSGGSYNEQFF. The covered CDR3 bases are TGTGCCAGTAGTACAACTAGCGGGGGCTCCTACAATGAG.

This clone was seen a handful of times. Read data end 3 residues before the CDR3 end; the end is taken from the germline J gene. The chain is built from TRBV7-6 and TRBJ2-1; 12 bases line up with TRBD2. CDR1 and CDR2 (germline): SGHVS, FNYEAQ. V gave up 5 bases and J gave up 7 bases; unmatched junction bases: 9. This CDR3 comprises 16 residues. The CDR3 sequence is CASSLRTSGGKNEQFF. CDR3 DNA, as far as it was read: TGTGCCAGCAGCCTCCGAACTAGCGGGGGGAAAAATGAG.

At least ten counts were recorded for this clone. With the read ending 3 residues before the CDR3 end, the germline J gene is used to fill in that end. This chain connects TRBV18 to TRBJ2-2, with TRBD1 identical over 11 bases. Trimming cost V 3 bases and J 5 bases; bases outside gene matches: 5. Germline values: CDR1 KGHSH, CDR2 LQKENI. This CDR3 is 16 amino acids long. CDR3 residues: CASSPPDRGLTGELFF. The part of the CDR3 DNA that was read is TGTGCCAGCTCACCCCCGGACAGGGGGCTTACCGGGGAG.

The table lists this clone with a few counts. The missing CDR3 end, 3 residues past where the read stops, is filled in from the germline J gene. The chain carries TRBV30 and TRBJ2-3; 8 bases agree with TRBD2. Germline V gene data show CDR1 as GTSNPN and CDR2 as SVGIG (reference sequence). The V and J ends lost 1 base and 1 base, in that order; junction bases with no gene match: 4. The CDR3 runs 15 residues. The CDR3 sequence is CAWSGTGGRTDTQYF. CDR3 DNA, as far as it was read: TGTGCCTGGAGTGGGACGGGGGGGCGCACAGATACG.

This clone has more than one count but fewer than ten. The CDR3 end is not reached by the read, which stops 3 residues before it; the germline J gene fills it in. The chain recombines TRBV30 with TRBJ2-2; tentative D call: TRBD2 (6 bases). The CDR3 runs 15 residues. Germline V CDR1 and CDR2: GTSNPN, SVGIG (reference sequence). V was clipped by 1 base and J by 2 bases, with 11 bases between them. The CDR3 DNA, read in part, is TGTGCCTGGAGTGATCTAGCGCTAAACACCGGGGAG. Protein: CAWSDLALNTGE. The whole CDR3 protein reads CAWSDLALNTGELFF.

As for this clone: Read coverage stops 3 residues before the CDR3 terminus; the germline J gene supplies the remainder. The chain couples TRBV7-2 to TRBJ2-7, with 9 bases that match TRBD1. CDR1 SGHTA and CDR2 FQGNSA come from the germline V gene. Trimming removed 5 bases from V and 6 bases from J; junction bases left unmatched: 8. The CDR3 totals 14 residues. This chain's CDR3 is CASSQGQGLSEQYF. The CDR3 bases that were read are TGTGCCAGCAGCCAGGGACAGGGTCTGAGCGAG.

This clone was counted at least ten times. The CDR3 goes on 3 residues after the read ends, and that part is filled in from the germline J gene. The chain uses TRBV19 and TRBJ2-6; 10 bases line up with TRBD2. The V and J ends lost 4 bases and 1 base, in that order; junction bases with no gene match: 7. CDR3 size: 18 residues. Germline CDR1 and CDR2: LNHDA and SQIVND (reference sequence). The CDR3 bases that were read are TGTGCCAGTAGTAAGGCAACTAGCGGGATGTCTGGGGCCAACGTC. It specifies CASSKATSGMSGANV. Given in full, the CDR3 is CASSKATSGMSGANVLTF.